The 19 T cell receptor beta chains reported below all come from one sample, sequenced in a study of blood T cells in healthy people across ages. Then a second PCR, running roughly 7 to 11 cycles, was carried out with a sample-barcoded 5' primer and a J-beta primer mix. TCRdb itself ran the 5' RACE reads through MiXCR, one entry per CDR3 protein. This sample yields nearly 1 million distinct CDR3 sequences, of which roughly 51% are seen a single time; 20% to 25% belongs to the top ten. The sequencing input was blood. Receptors originate from an older woman in good health.

This clonotype was counted ten times or more. The CDR3 sequence is CSVAGQGARGDTQYF. Written as DNA, the CDR3 is TGCAGCGTCGCCGGACAGGGGGCGAGGGGGGATACGCAGTATTTT. The chain recombines TRBV29-1 with TRBJ2-3, with 11 nucleotides matching TRBD1. This CDR3 contains 15 residues. Per the germline V gene, CDR1 is SQVTM and CDR2 is ANQGSEA. V trimming: 6 bases; J trimming: 6 bases; junction bases outside the gene matches: 11.

This clonotype was counted only a few times. CDR3: CASSVLSGQGANEQYF. The CDR3 DNA sequence: TGTGCCAGCAGCGTATTGTCCGGACAGGGGGCGAATGAGCAGTACTTC. The chain is built from TRBV9 and TRBJ2-7; 11 nucleotides agree with TRBD1. The CDR3 totals 16 residues. Germline CDR1 and CDR2: SGDLS and YYNGEE. V shed 1 base and J 7 bases; nucleotides not matched to a gene: 10.

This clonotype was found a few times. The rearrangement uses TRBV11-3 and TRBJ2-3, with D tentatively TRBD1 or TRBD2 (5 bases each). The germline V gene has CDR1 SGHNT and CDR2 YENEEA. The V and J ends lost 2 bases and 3 bases respectively, with 9 bases between them. CDR3 size: 14 residues. CDR3 DNA: TGTGCCAGCAGCTTAAGGGGAGAGACAGATACGCAGTATTTT. Translating gives CASSLRGETDTQYF.

The J gene is TRBJ2-1, the V gene TRBV4-1; D possibly corresponds to TRBD2 (6 bases). This CDR3 region has 16 residues. Germline V gene lookup returns CDR1 MGHRA and CDR2 YSYEKL. The V end lost 1 base, the J end lost 0 bases, and 10 bases lay between the germline ends. DNA of the CDR3: TGCGCCAGCAGCCAAGGGGCGGGGAGCTCCTACAATGAGCAGTTCTTC. Amino acid sequence: CASSQGAGSSYNEQFF.

The gene calls are TRBV2 and TRBJ2-7; 13 bases are a match to TRBD2. This CDR3 spans 20 amino acids. Losses at the gene ends were 10 bases for V and 2 bases for J; bases not matched to a gene: 23. Germline CDR1 and CDR2: SNHLY and FYNNEI. The CDR3 region is CATLKLPGLAGSATPYEQYF. As DNA, the CDR3 is TGTGCCACACTAAAGCTTCCGGGACTAGCGGGAAGTGCAACACCCTACGAGCAGTACTTC.

The chain has TRBV7-2 and TRBJ2-1, with 9 bases aligning to TRBD2. This CDR3 has 14 amino acids. After removal of 3 bases from V and 7 bases from J, the junction contained 4 bases not matched to a gene. CDR1 SGHTA and CDR2 FQGNSA come from the germline V gene. The CDR3 sequence is CASSFSGSRNEQFF. CDR3 nucleotide sequence: TGTGCCAGCAGCTTTAGCGGGAGTAGGAATGAGCAGTTCTTC.

The CDR3 region is CSAFTDNYGYTF. CDR3 DNA: TGCAGTGCTTTCACAGATAACTATGGCTACACCTTC. The rearrangement uses TRBV20-1 and TRBJ1-2; D remains ambiguous. Per the germline V gene, CDR1 is DFQATT and CDR2 is SNEGSKA (reference sequence). The CDR3 is made up of 12 amino acids. Trimming removed 5 bases at V and 1 base at J, with 8 bases between.

This clonotype was counted once. The chain couples TRBV29-1 to TRBJ1-1; no definite D call. V lost 0 bases and J lost 8, with 13 bases in between. The CDR3 sequence is 13 residues long. Germline V gives CDR1 SQVTM, CDR2 ANQGSEA. DNA of the CDR3: TGCAGCGTTGAAGAGTGGGGAGGAAAGGAAGCTTTCTTT. It encodes CSVEEWGGKEAFF.

The V gene is TRBV4-3, the J gene TRBJ2-7, with no clear D. Germline CDR1 reads LGHNA; CDR2 reads YSLEER. V was clipped by 0 bases and J by 0 bases, with 9 bases between them. This CDR3 is built from 15 residues. The CDR3 is CASSQDTLPSYEQYF. The CDR3 nucleotides are TGCGCCAGCAGCCAAGATACGTTGCCCTCCTACGAGCAGTACTTC.

The V call is TRBV6-1, the J call TRBJ2-3, with D perhaps TRBD2 (5 bases). This CDR3 is 14 amino acids long. The germline gives CDR1 MNHNS, CDR2 SASEGT. V lost 4 bases, J lost 2 bases, and 10 bases lay in between. CDR3 region: CASSVEGYTDTQYF. The CDR3 DNA sequence: TGTGCCAGCAGTGTAGAGGGATACACAGATACGCAGTATTTT.

J is TRBJ2-2 and V is TRBV14, with D perhaps TRBD2 (5 bases). CDR1 and CDR2 (germline): SGHDN, FVKESK. The CDR3 is 15 amino acids. Deletions cut 1 base from V and 8 bases from J, with 14 bases between. The CDR3 DNA is TGTGCCAGCAGCCAAGGATCCGGGGATATAGGGGAGCTGTTTTTT. This translates into CASSQGSGDIGELFF.

This clonotype was picked up a small number of times. The gene calls are TRBV6-5 and TRBJ2-7, with 9 nucleotides matching TRBD1. In germline, CDR1 is MNHEY, CDR2 SVGAGI. The junction had 5 bases not matched to a gene; V was cut back by 2 bases and J by 3 bases. The CDR3 consists of 15 residues. The CDR3 nucleotides read TGTGCCAGCAGTTACGATACAGGGGGCGGCTACGAGCAGTACTTC. Encoded protein: CASSYDTGGGYEQYF.

The J gene is TRBJ2-4, the V gene TRBV6-1; the D call may be TRBD1 or TRBD2 (6 bases each). The DNA end is a closer match to TRBJ2-5, so the J assignment may be wrong. CDR3 length: 15 residues. CDR1 MNHNS and CDR2 SASEGT come from the germline V gene. CDR3 sequence: CASRGGRVDLETQYF. In DNA form, the CDR3 reads TGTGCCAGCAGGGGGGGCCGGGTGGATTTGGAGACCCAGTACTTC.

CDR3 amino acids: CASRWDRKDTDTQYF. The CDR3 DNA is TGTGCCAGCAGGTGGGACAGGAAAGACACAGATACGCAGTATTTT. The chain joins TRBV2 to TRBJ2-3; 8 nucleotides line up with TRBD1. The junction had 7 bases not matched to a gene; V was cut back by 6 bases and J by 2 bases. The length of the CDR3 is 15 residues. Germline V gene data show CDR1 as SNHLY and CDR2 as FYNNEI.

The chain is built from TRBV28 and TRBJ2-7, with D perhaps matching TRBD2 (5 bases). V lost 6 bases to trimming and J lost 5 bases, with 8 bases between them. The CDR3 extends over 11 amino acids. The germline V gene encodes CDR1 MDHEN and CDR2 SYDVKM. The CDR3: CASRRVNEQYF. CDR3 nucleotides: TGTGCCAGCAGGAGGGTCAACGAGCAGTACTTC.

The chain carries TRBV11-2 and TRBJ2-6; no firm D call. The CDR3 is 16 residues long. Germline loops: CDR1 SGHAT, CDR2 FQNNGV. Trimming left V 3 bases short and J 0 bases short, with 9 bases between. The CDR3 reads CASSFTLNSGANVLTF. In DNA form, the CDR3 reads TGTGCCAGCAGCTTCACCTTAAACTCTGGGGCCAACGTCCTGACTTTC.

This clonotype was found a few times. This CDR3 reads CATSRGLAGGTNIQYF. DNA of the CDR3: TGTGCCACCAGCAGAGGACTAGCGGGAGGGACAAACATTCAGTACTTC. The chain is built from TRBV15 and TRBJ2-4; 14 bases map to TRBD2. The CDR3 has 16 residues. V lost 1 base and J lost 6; bases outside the gene matches: 2. CDR1 LNHNV and CDR2 YYDKDF come from the germline V gene (reference sequence).

The rearrangement joins TRBV2 to TRBJ2-7, with TRBD2 identical over 8 bases. The DNA end favors TRBJ2-4, so the J call may be wrong. Germline V gene sequence: CDR1 SNHLY, CDR2 FYNNEI. This CDR3 contains 13 residues. The CDR3 sequence: CASRTGTSDIQYF. The CDR3 nucleotides read TGTGCCAGCAGAACGGGGACTAGTGACATTCAGTACTTC.

The chain couples TRBV7-2 to TRBJ2-5; no clear D. CDR3 size: 14 residues. Germline values: CDR1 SGHTA, CDR2 FQGNSA. V was pared by 1 base and J by 5 bases, with 11 bases between. The CDR3 DNA sequence: TGTGCCAGCAGCTTAGGAAGAGGTTTCGAGACCCAGTACTTC. This sequence encodes CASSLGRGFETQYF.